A selection of T cell receptor beta chains follows, all from one sample in a study of shared clonotypes between healthy human individuals. The table came from immunoSEQ multiplex PCR; TCRdb's copy has only in-frame clones and leaves some out. The sample has more than 550,000 clones, roughly 87% seen once; the top ten hold 34%. Sequenced input: memory CD8+ T cells from PBMCs. All receptors derive from a man in his late teens or twenties in good health. Some clones in this sample may be carry-over from other donors' samples. The CDR3 runs from the conserved cysteine through the conserved F or W. A D gene is named only where the DNA matches it firmly. A row's size may be missing; if present it is once, few, many or a size class.

V: TRBV28; size: NA; D: TRBD1; J: TRBJ1-4; CDR3: CASRDRGSNYSPFF; DNA: TGTGCCAGCAGGGACAGGGGAAGCAACTATTCCCCATTTTTT
V: TRBV4-1; size: few; D: TRBD1; J: TRBJ1-5; CDR3: CASSQGQGLRSFYQPQHF; DNA: TGCGCCAGCAGCCAAGGACAGGGATTGAGGTCTTTCTATCAGCCCCAGCATTTT
V: TRBV15; size: NA; D: NA; J: TRBJ1-2; CDR3: CATSRKLDYGYTF; DNA: TGTGCCACCAGCAGAAAACTGGACTATGGCTACACCTTC
V: TRBV19; size: NA; D: NA; J: TRBJ2-1; CDR3: CASRAVGYNEQFF; DNA: TGTGCCAGTAGGGCGGTGGGGTACAATGAGCAGTTCTTC
V: TRBV7-8; size: NA; D: NA; J: TRBJ1-3; CDR3: CASSLSSGNTIYF; DNA: TGTGCCAGTTCGCTGAGCTCTGGAAACACCATATATTTT
V: TRBV27; size: NA; D: TRBD2; J: TRBJ2-1; CDR3: CATETSGAGPEQFF; DNA: TGTGCCACGGAAACTAGCGGGGCAGGACCGGAGCAGTTCTTC
V: TRBV12-2; size: NA; D: NA; J: TRBJ1-4; CDR3: CASRLAKVIANEKLFF; DNA: TGTGCAAGTCGCTTAGCGAAGGTAATCGCGAATGAAAAACTGTTTTTT
V: TRBV7-8; size: NA; D: NA; J: TRBJ2-4; CDR3: CASSKQGAKNIQYF; DNA: TGTGCCAGCAGCAAACAGGGCGCCAAAAACATTCAGTACTTC
V: TRBV9; size: NA; D: NA; J: TRBJ1-3; CDR3: CASSVAISGNTIYF; DNA: TGTGCCAGCAGCGTTGCCATTTCTGGAAACACCATATATTTT
V: TRBV7-3; size: NA; D: NA; J: TRBJ2-1; CDR3: CASSSYGGLRNEQFF; DNA: TGTGCCAGCAGCTCCTATGGTGGTTTACGTAATGAGCAGTTCTTC
V: TRBV7-2; size: NA; D: NA; J: TRBJ1-1; CDR3: CASSFGGLITEAFF; DNA: TGTGCCAGCAGCTTCGGGGGGTTAATCACTGAAGCTTTCTTT
V: TRBV5-4; size: many; D: NA; J: TRBJ1-1; CDR3: CASSQAGRPLNTEAFF; DNA: TGTGCCAGCAGCCAAGCGGGCAGGCCGTTGAACACTGAAGCTTTCTTT
V: TRBV4-1; size: NA; D: NA; J: TRBJ2-1; CDR3: CASSQLRQVNNEQFF; DNA: TGCGCCAGCAGCCAATTGCGACAGGTGAACAATGAGCAGTTCTTC
V: TRBV7-9; size: NA; D: NA; J: TRBJ2-7; CDR3: CASSLTYSSYEQYF; DNA: TGTGCCAGCAGCTTAACCTACAGTTCCTACGAGCAGTACTTC
V: TRBV27; size: once; D: NA; J: TRBJ1-1; CDR3: CASRRTEHTEAFF; DNA: TGTGCCAGCAGACGGACAGAGCACACTGAAGCTTTCTTT
V: TRBV5-4; size: NA; D: NA; J: TRBJ2-1; CDR3: CALRERSSYNEQFF; DNA: TGTGCCTTACGGGAGCGATCCTCCTACAATGAGCAGTTCTTC
V: TRBV27; size: NA; D: NA; J: TRBJ2-7; CDR3: CASSPQGTYEQYF; DNA: TGTGCCAGCAGTCCCCAAGGGACCTACGAGCAGTACTTC
V: TRBV9; size: NA; D: NA; J: TRBJ2-2; CDR3: CASSVNTGELFF; DNA: TGTGCCAGCAGCGTGAACACCGGGGAGCTGTTTTTT
V: TRBV7-2; size: NA; D: NA; J: TRBJ1-5; CDR3: CASSLVGDGYVGNQPQHF; DNA: TGTGCCAGCAGCTTAGTCGGGGACGGGTATGTAGGCAATCAGCCCCAGCATTTT
V: TRBV5-8; size: NA; D: NA; J: TRBJ1-5; CDR3: CASSQPTLGHLFRSQHF; DNA: TGTGCCAGCAGCCAACCCACACTGGGACACCTCTTTAGGTCCCAGCATTTT
V: TRBV5-3; size: NA; D: NA; J: TRBJ1-2; CDR3: CARSLPGNYGYTF; DNA: TGTGCCAGAAGCTTGCCGGGGAACTATGGCTACACCTTC
V: TRBV5-8; size: NA; D: NA; J: TRBJ1-5; CDR3: CASSSRPPDITSNQPQHF; DNA: TGTGCCAGCAGCTCCCGTCCCCCAGACATTACTAGCAATCAGCCCCAGCATTTT
V: TRBV12-5; size: NA; D: NA; J: TRBJ2-1; CDR3: CASGLGIHSYNEQFF; DNA: TGTGCTAGTGGTTTGGGTATCCACTCCTACAATGAGCAGTTCTTC
V: TRBV7-9; size: NA; D: TRBD1; J: TRBJ2-7; CDR3: CASSSRQGLYEQYF; DNA: TGTGCCAGCAGCTCTAGACAGGGGCTATACGAGCAGTACTTC
V: TRBV7-9; size: NA; D: NA; J: TRBJ2-5; CDR3: CASSPRTALQETQYF; DNA: TGTGCCAGCAGCCCGAGGACGGCCCTCCAAGAGACCCAGTACTTC
V: TRBV9; size: NA; D: NA; J: TRBJ2-7; CDR3: CASSVIADPTKQYF; DNA: TGTGCCAGCAGCGTAATAGCGGACCCTACGAAGCAGTACTTC